This T cell receptor beta chain was recovered during a study of post-analysis software for immune sequencing data. Study background: Relapsing-remitting, secondary progressive and progressive-relapsing forms of multiple sclerosis all featured among disease courses.

V was pared by 6 bases and J by 7 bases, with 12 bases between. The CDR3 is 12 amino acids. Germline assignment: CDR1 MNHNY and CDR2 SVGAGI (reference sequence). Concerning this clonotype itself: Its antigen remains unknown.

Prepared libraries of TCR beta cDNA carried unique molecular identifiers. A population of about 0.95 to 11 million T cells gave rise to roughly 0.5 million cDNA molecules. TCRdb re-called the PCR reads with MiXCR, one entry per CDR3 protein. The sample lists approximately 400,000 distinct CDR3 sequences; around a third were seen once. General study results and limits: In multiple sclerosis, normalized Chao1 diversity was significantly below that of controls. Samples prepared in the same batch strongly co-clustered by F measure. With TRBV5-6, TRBV5-1 and TRBV20-1 included, 5 or 6 TRBV segments were more frequent in patients than in controls.

The V and J genes are TRBV6-6 and TRBJ1-1; D unclear. This receptor was obtained from a girl aged 10-17 years with multiple sclerosis. Specimen: blood. The CDR3 nucleotides read TGTGCCAGCAGCTTACTGGTCAGTGAAGCTTTCTTT. Its protein product is CASSLLVSEAFF.